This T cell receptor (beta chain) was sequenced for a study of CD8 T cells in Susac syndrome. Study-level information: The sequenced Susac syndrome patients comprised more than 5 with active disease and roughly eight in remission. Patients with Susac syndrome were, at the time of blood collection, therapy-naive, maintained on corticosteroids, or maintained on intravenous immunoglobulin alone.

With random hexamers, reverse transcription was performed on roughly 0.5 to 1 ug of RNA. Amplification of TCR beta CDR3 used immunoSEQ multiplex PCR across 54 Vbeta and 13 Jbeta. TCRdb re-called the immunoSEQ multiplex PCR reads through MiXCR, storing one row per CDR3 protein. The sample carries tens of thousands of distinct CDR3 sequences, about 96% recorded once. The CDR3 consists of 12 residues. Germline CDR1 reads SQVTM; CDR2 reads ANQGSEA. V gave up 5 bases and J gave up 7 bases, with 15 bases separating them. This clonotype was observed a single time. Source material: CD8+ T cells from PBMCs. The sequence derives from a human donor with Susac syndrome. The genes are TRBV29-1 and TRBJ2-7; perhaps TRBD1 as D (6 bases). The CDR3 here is CSVRWGLSEQYF. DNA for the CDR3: TGCAGCGTTCGCTGGGGGCTCTCTGAGCAGTACTTC.